These T cell receptor beta chains were read from a single sample in a study of T cell repertoires in cytomegalovirus infection. TCRdb re-called the reads with MiXCR, one entry per CDR3 protein. The data contain about 150,000 distinct CDR3 sequences, around 24% of them singletons. Sequenced: PBMCs. The receptor source for this set is a human donor in good health (CMV status not recorded). Some clones in this sample may be carry-over from other donors' samples. Each CDR3 is given with its conserved first and last residue. D genes are given only for firm matches. Clone size is shown for a subset of rows, as once, few, many or a class of expanded clone.

j_gene | d_gene | abundance | v_gene | CDR3nt | CDR3aa
TRBJ1-2 | - | - | TRBV27 | TGTGCCAGCAGTCCCCTCGGGACGGTAACAGCTAACTATGGCTACACCTTC | CASSPLGTVTANYGYTF
TRBJ2-3 | - | - | TRBV20-1 | TGCAGTGCTAGATGGGGTGTCACAGATACGCAGTATTTT | CSARWGVTDTQYF
TRBJ2-3 | - | few | TRBV11-2 | TGTGCCAGCAGCTTTTTGCCCGATACGCAGTATTTT | CASSFLPDTQYF
TRBJ1-5 | TRBD1 | few | TRBV28 | TGTGCCAGCACCTGGACAGGGGGAAATCAGCCCCAGCATTTT | CASTWTGGNQPQHF
TRBJ2-3 | - | few | TRBV19 | TGTGCCAGTAGCACCCCCAACCACGGTTACACAGATACGCAGTATTTT | CASSTPNHGYTDTQYF
TRBJ2-7 | TRBD1 | few | TRBV27 | TGTGCCAGCAGTTTATCGTGGACAGGGAGGTCCTACGAGCAGTACTTC | CASSLSWTGRSYEQYF
TRBJ1-1 | TRBD1 | - | TRBV10-2 | TGCGCCAGCAGCCGGGGACAGGGTGCTGAAGCTTTCTTT | CASSRGQGAEAFF
TRBJ2-3 | TRBD2 | - | TRBV4-1 | TGCGCCAGCAGCCAAGCGGGGGGTACGCAGTATTTT | CASSQAGGTQYF
TRBJ2-2 | - | few | TRBV12-3/TRBV12-4 | TGTGCCAGCAGTTTGAGACCAGGGAGTAATACCGGGGAGCTGTTTTTT | CASSLRPGSNTGELFF
TRBJ2-1 | - | - | TRBV7-3 | TGTGCCAGCAGCTCCGGGACTCAAACTCGTTCAGGGCAGTTCTTC | CASSSGTQTRSGQFF
TRBJ2-3 | - | few | TRBV7-3 | TGTGCCAGCAGCTTTATCCATTCTAGCACAGATACGCAGTATTTT | CASSFIHSSTDTQYF
TRBJ1-1 | TRBD1 | - | TRBV6-1 | TGTGCCAGCAGTTCTGACAGGGGCCTAACGTGGGCTTTCTTT | CASSSDRGLTWAFF
TRBJ1-2 | - | few | TRBV6-1 | TGTGCCAGCAGTCACGGACAGCGGGCAGTTATCTATGGCTACACCTTC | CASSHGQRAVIYGYTF
TRBJ1-2 | - | many | TRBV7-9 | TGTGCCAGCAGCTCAGGGACACGGAACTATGGCTACACCTTC | CASSSGTRNYGYTF
TRBJ2-1 | TRBD2 | - | TRBV5-4 | TGTGCCAGCAGCTTCACTAGCGGACCCCACAATGAGCAGTTCTTC | CASSFTSGPHNEQFF
TRBJ2-1 | TRBD1 | - | TRBV18 | TGTGCCAGCTCACCACTGGGGACAGGGTACAATGAGCAGTTCTTC | CASSPLGTGYNEQFF
TRBJ2-6 | - | - | TRBV6-1 | TGTGCCAGCAGTTACGACCAGACAGGGGCCAACGTCCTGACTTTC | CASSYDQTGANVLTF